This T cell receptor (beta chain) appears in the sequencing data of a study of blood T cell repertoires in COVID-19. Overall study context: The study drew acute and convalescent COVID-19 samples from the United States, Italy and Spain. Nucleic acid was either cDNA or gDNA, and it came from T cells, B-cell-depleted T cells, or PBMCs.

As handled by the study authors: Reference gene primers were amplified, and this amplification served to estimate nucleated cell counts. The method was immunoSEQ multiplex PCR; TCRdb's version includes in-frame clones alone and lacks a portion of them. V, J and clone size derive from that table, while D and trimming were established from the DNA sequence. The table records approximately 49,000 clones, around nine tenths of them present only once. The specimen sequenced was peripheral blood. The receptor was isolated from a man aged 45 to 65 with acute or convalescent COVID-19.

In nucleotides, the CDR3 is TGTGCCAGCAGCCACACATTCGTAGCTTTCTTT. Translation gives CASSHTFVAFF. This sequence joins TRBV21-1 and TRBJ1-1; the listed D gene, TRBD1, was not tested against the DNA. TRBV21-1 is termed a pseudogene. CDR3 size: 11 residues.